One and the same sample provided the 16 T cell receptor beta chains below, sequenced in a study of T cells after yellow fever vaccination (dated by TCRdb to about 2019). Receptors were amplified or captured by 5' RACE. The sequencing machine was an Illumina NovaSeq 6000. TCRdb ran its own pipeline on the public reads, namely fastp trimming at Q25 and MiXCR clone calling, and kept in-frame beta chains. For every CDR3 protein sequence, its rows merge into one entry that carries the most common genes and DNA. The sample table shows more than 300,000 distinct CDR3 sequences, and 3.5% to 5% are seen once. The ten largest clones represent approximately 20% of the sample. The treatment or condition label corresponds to: live attenuated yellow fever vaccine strain. Source: PBMCs, taken 15 days after the yellow fever booster vaccination. Every receptor here comes from a young man who received the YFV17D yellow fever vaccine.

This chain joins TRBV6-2 or TRBV6-3 and TRBJ2-5; 8 positions match TRBD1. The CDR3 runs 14 residues. Germline CDR1 MNHEY, CDR2 SVGEGT. Trimming at V came to 6 bases and at J to 0 bases, leaving 3 bases not matched to a gene. The CDR3, as DNA: TGTGCCAGCAGGAGACAGGGGTACCAAGAGACCCAGTACTTC. This encodes CASRRQGYQETQYF.

The rearrangement joins TRBV7-3 to TRBJ2-5, with 9 positions matching TRBD2. Per the germline V gene, CDR1 is SGHTA and CDR2 is FQGTGA. CDR3 size: 14 residues. Trimming at V came to 5 bases and at J to 1 base, leaving 2 bases not matched to a gene. The CDR3 loop is CASSAGLAQETQYF. The CDR3 nucleotides read TGTGCCAGCAGCGCGGGACTAGCCCAAGAGACCCAGTACTTC. The full variable domain, in which reference TRBV7-3 and TRBJ2-5 provide the parts outside the CDR3, is GAGVSQTPSNKVTEKGKYVELRCDPISGHTALYWYRQSLGQGPEFLIYFQGTGAADDSGLPNDRFFAVRPEGSVSTLKIQRTERGDSAVYLCASSAGLAQETQYFGPGTRLLVL.

At least ten counts were recorded for this clonotype. The chain is built from TRBV5-1 and TRBJ2-3; 8 positions agree with TRBD2. Trimming at V came to 0 bases and at J to 5 bases, leaving 5 bases not matched to a gene. The length of the CDR3 is 15 residues. The V gene's germline CDR1 is SGHRS and CDR2 YFSETQ. This CDR3 is CASSLDGGAGDTQYF. The CDR3 DNA is TGCGCCAGCAGCTTGGACGGGGGGGCCGGAGATACGCAGTATTTT.

This clonotype was counted only a few times. The chain combines TRBV6-5 with TRBJ1-1; unclear D gene. CDR3 length equals 15 residues. V dropped 2 bases and J dropped 3 bases, with 13 bases sitting between them. Germline CDR1 and CDR2: MNHEY and SVGAGI. This CDR3 is CASSYQAAVYTEAFF. The CDR3 bases are TGTGCCAGCAGTTACCAGGCAGCGGTGTACACTGAAGCTTTCTTT.

The chain carries TRBV29-1 and TRBJ1-5, with 10 positions matching TRBD1. With 7 bases clipped from V and 4 bases from J, the junction kept 1 base outside the gene matches. The CDR3 has 12 amino acids. CDR1 and CDR2 from the germline V gene are SQVTM and ANQGSEA. CDR3 nucleotides: TGCAGCGCGGGACAGGGGAATCAGCCCCAGCATTTT. This encodes CSAGQGNQPQHF.

This clonotype came up many times. The rearrangement links TRBV7-6 to TRBJ1-1, with a possible D match to TRBD1 (5 bases). Germline values: CDR1 SGHVS, CDR2 FNYEAQ. The CDR3 length is 13 residues. Trimming left V 5 bases short and J 2 bases short, with 9 bases between. The CDR3 is CASSATANTEAFF. The DNA for the CDR3 is TGTGCCAGCAGCGCGACAGCAAACACTGAAGCTTTCTTT. The whole variable domain, remainder taken from reference TRBV7-6 and TRBJ1-1, is GAGVSQSPRYKVTKRGQDVALRCDPISGHVSLYWYRQALGQGPEFLTYFNYEAQQDKSGLPNDRFSAERPEGSISTLTIQRTEQRDSAMYRCASSATANTEAFFGQGTRLTVV.

This clonotype was detected many times. V is TRBV5-1 and J is TRBJ2-1; TRBD2 might be the D (5 bases). The CDR3 has 17 residues. Trimming pared 2 bases from V and 4 bases from J, leaving 19 bases between. Germline V gene lookup returns CDR1 SGHRS and CDR2 YFSETQ. For the CDR3, the DNA is TGCGCCAGCAGCTTCCCTTTGGACGGGAAAAATTACAATGAGCAGTTCTTC. Its protein product is CASSFPLDGKNYNEQFF. The complete variable domain, with remaining parts taken from reference TRBV5-1 and TRBJ2-1, reads KAGVTQTPRYLIKTRGQQVTLSCSPISGHRSVSWYQQTPGQGLQFLFEYFSETQRNKGNFPGRFSGRQFSNSRSEMNVSTLELGDSALYLCASSFPLDGKNYNEQFFGPGTRLTVL.

The CDR3 DNA is TGTGCCAGCAGCTTATTAAGCTCTCCTTCCTACGAGCAGTACGTC. It yields the protein CASSLLSSPSYEQYV. The V and J genes are TRBV11-1 and TRBJ2-7; D ambiguous. Germline assignment: CDR1 SGHAT and CDR2 FQDESV (reference sequence). The CDR3 runs 15 residues. The V gene lost 2 bases and the J gene lost 1 base, with 12 bases spanning the gap.

This clonotype occurred many times. The V gene is TRBV2, the J gene TRBJ2-2; unclear D gene. CDR1 is SNHLY and CDR2 is FYNNEI in the germline V gene. Between the trimmed V and J ends, which lost 8 bases and 1 base, there was a span of 2 bases. This CDR3 comprises 11 residues. In DNA form, the CDR3 reads TGTGCCAGCTTGAACACCGGGGAGCTGTTTTTT. It specifies CASLNTGELFF.

This clonotype was observed a few times. The chain employs TRBV7-2 and TRBJ1-2; TRBD1 might be the D (5 bases). Trimming removed 4 bases from V and 5 bases from J, with 17 bases in between. The CDR3 is 15 residues long. Germline CDR1 SGHTA, CDR2 FQGNSA. The CDR3 DNA sequence: TGTGCCAGCAGCTCCCGACAGTCCCCTAGTTATGGCTACACCTTC. This encodes CASSSRQSPSYGYTF.

In this sample, this clonotype turned up many times. The chain carries TRBV4-3 and TRBJ2-3; D not resolved. The CDR3 is 14 residues long. V was pared by 1 base and J by 2 bases, with 7 bases between. Germline V gives CDR1 LGHNA, CDR2 YSLEER. This CDR3 is CASSQGVPTDTQYF. CDR3 in DNA: TGCGCCAGCAGCCAAGGGGTTCCCACAGATACGCAGTATTTT.

The rearrangement joins TRBV5-1 to TRBJ1-6; 10 nucleotides line up with TRBD1. The CDR3 has 14 amino acids. From germline, CDR1 is SGHRS and CDR2 YFSETQ. With 4 bases clipped from V and 8 bases from J, the junction kept 3 bases outside the gene matches. This CDR3 reads CASSPGQGYSPLHF. The CDR3 nucleotides are TGCGCCAGCAGCCCGGGACAGGGGTATTCACCCCTCCACTTT.

This clonotype was counted a few times. The rearrangement links TRBV20-1 to TRBJ2-7; D remains unclear. Germline values: CDR1 DFQATT, CDR2 SNEGSKA (reference sequence). CDR3 length equals 13 residues. Trimming took 0 bases from V and 3 from J, leaving 9 bases between them. The CDR3 protein is CSARESRYYEQYF. The CDR3 DNA follows: TGCAGTGCTAGAGAAAGTCGGTACTACGAGCAGTACTTC.

This clonotype occurred a few times. The V call is TRBV7-6, the J call TRBJ2-5, with D uncertain. Trimming left V 8 bases short and J 4 bases short, with 11 bases between. Germline V lookup: CDR1 SGHVS, CDR2 FNYEAQ. The length of the CDR3 is 12 residues. The CDR3 loop is CASGPNRETQYF. CDR3 bases: TGTGCCAGCGGACCGAACAGAGAGACCCAGTACTTC.

This CDR3 reads CASRPTGVGGYTF. The DNA of the CDR3 is TGTGCCAGCAGACCCACAGGGGTAGGCGGCTACACCTTC. The chain recombines TRBV6-1 with TRBJ1-2; 7 nucleotides align to TRBD1. From germline, CDR1 is MNHNS and CDR2 SASEGT. The CDR3 loop spans 13 amino acids. Trimming cost V 6 bases and J 8 bases; bases outside gene matches: 9.

Many counts were recorded for this clonotype. This chain connects TRBV15 to TRBJ1-2; tentatively, D is TRBD1 (6 bases). This CDR3 has 15 amino acids. V lost 1 base and J lost 2, with 11 bases in between. Germline V gives CDR1 LNHNV, CDR2 YYDKDF (reference sequence). In nucleotides, the CDR3 is TGTGCCACCAGCAGAGGGGACACGGAAAACTATGGCTACACCTTC. This encodes CATSRGDTENYGYTF. Based on the CDR3 plus reference TRBV15 and TRBJ1-2, the full variable domain is DAMVIQNPRYQVTQFGKPVTLSCSQTLNHNVMYWYQQKSSQAPKLLFHYYDKDFNNEADTPDNFQSRRPNTSFCFLDIRSPGLGDTAMYLCATSRGDTENYGYTFGSGTRLTVV.